This entry lists 11 T cell receptor beta chains sequenced from one sample in a study of T-cell reconstitution after alpha-beta-depleted transplantation in children. As it was prepared, the TCRbeta library received unique molecular identifiers. MiXCR, run by TCRdb on the PCR reads, gives a single entry per CDR3 protein. The sample includes hundreds of thousands of distinct CDR3 sequences, over 10% of them seen just once. The sample in question was PBMCs, obtained before TCRalphabeta/CD19-depleted stem cell transplant. These receptors were taken from a girl aged 2 to 9 with congenital amegakaryocytic thrombocytopenia, due to receive a stem cell transplant.

This clonotype was detected ten times or more. This chain joins TRBV12-3 or TRBV12-4 and TRBJ2-5; D ambiguous. V lost 5 bases to trimming and J lost 5 bases, with 15 bases between them. The length of the CDR3 is 14 residues. The CDR3 DNA sequence: TGTGCCAGCAGTCTCCTGAGCTCCGGGGAGACCCAGTACTTC. It yields the protein CASSLLSSGETQYF.

The chain employs TRBV29-1 and TRBJ2-1; 13 bases line up with TRBD2. The germline gives CDR1 SQVTM, CDR2 ANQGSEA. The CDR3 is 14 residues long. Germline trimming cut 0 bases from V and 12 bases from J; bases unmatched to any gene: 5. CDR3 residues: CSVEEGGLAGPQFF. The CDR3 DNA sequence: TGCAGCGTTGAAGAAGGGGGACTAGCGGGACCGCAGTTCTTC.

This clonotype was counted ten times or more. The rearrangement joins TRBV29-1 to TRBJ2-5, with 10 positions matching TRBD2. With V trimmed by 4 bases and J by 4 bases, 6 bases remained unmatched. The CDR3 loop spans 14 amino acids. CDR1 and CDR2 (germline): SQVTM, ANQGSEA. CDR3 sequence: CSVAPSGSRETQYF. The CDR3 DNA reads TGCAGCGTTGCCCCTAGCGGGAGCAGAGAGACCCAGTACTTC.

The chain uses TRBV20-1 and TRBJ2-3; possibly TRBD2 for D (6 bases). CDR3 length equals 14 residues. Germline lookup yields CDR1 DFQATT and CDR2 SNEGSKA (reference sequence). The V end was cut by 5 bases, the J end by 4 bases, with 16 bases between. The CDR3 spells CSAPTLTGADTQYF. The CDR3 DNA reads as TGCAGTGCTCCGACCCTAACGGGGGCAGATACGCAGTATTTT.

This clonotype was recorded a few times. V and J are TRBV20-1 and TRBJ1-1; D may be TRBD1 (5 bases). V was shortened by 2 bases and J by 6 bases, with 16 bases between the two germline ends. In germline, CDR1 is DFQATT, CDR2 SNEGSKA (reference sequence). This CDR3 is 14 amino acids long. CDR3 in DNA: TGCAGTGCTAGAACCCGTGAAGGGGTCCCTGAAGCTTTCTTT. It yields the protein CSARTREGVPEAFF.

This rearrangement joins TRBV2 to TRBJ1-6, with D unclear. Trimming cost V 7 bases and J 10 bases, with 14 bases left between them. Germline CDR1 and CDR2: SNHLY and FYNNEI. This CDR3 has 13 residues. The CDR3 DNA is TGTGCCAGCATCGAGGCAGGTGCATCACCCCTCCACTTT. It is translated as CASIEAGASPLHF.

This clonotype was counted many times. The CDR3 DNA sequence: TGCGCCAGCGCTCCGGGACTAGTATCTGGGGAGCTGTTTTTT. It is translated as CASAPGLVSGELFF. The J gene is TRBJ2-2, the V gene TRBV5-1; TRBD2 aligns across 8 bases. The CDR3 runs 14 residues. J was trimmed by 8 bases and V by 7 bases; bases with no gene match: 10. CDR1 and CDR2 (germline): SGHRS, YFSETQ. The full variable domain, with the rest looked up from reference TRBV5-1 and TRBJ2-2, is KAGVTQTPRYLIKTRGQQVTLSCSPISGHRSVSWYQQTPGQGLQFLFEYFSETQRNKGNFPGRFSGRQFSNSRSEMNVSTLELGDSALYLCASAPGLVSGELFFGEGSRLTVL.

V usage is TRBV7-2 and J usage is TRBJ2-1, with 7 bases lining up with TRBD2. Germline trimming cut 1 base from V and 8 bases from J; bases unmatched to any gene: 11. Germline lookup yields CDR1 SGHTA and CDR2 FQGNSA. This CDR3 is built from 16 residues. CDR3 nucleotide sequence: TGTGCCAGCAGCTTAGGCGGGAGCATTAGAAGGGATGAGCAGTTCTTC. As protein: CASSLGGSIRRDEQFF. Combining the CDR3 with reference TRBV7-2 and TRBJ2-1 gives the whole variable domain GAGVSQSPSNKVTEKGKDVELRCDPISGHTALYWYRQSLGQGLEFLIYFQGNSAPDKSGLPSDRFSAERTGGSVSTLTIQRTQQEDSAVYLCASSLGGSIRRDEQFFGPGTRLTVL.

The table lists this clonotype with a few counts. This chain links TRBV4-1 with TRBJ2-4; 8 bases match TRBD1. The germline gives CDR1 MGHRA, CDR2 YSYEKL. V was clipped by 2 bases and J by 0 bases; unmatched bases: 9. There are 18 residues in the CDR3. CDR3 nucleotide sequence: TGCGCCAGCAGCCAAAAACCGGGACAGGCGTTAGCCAAAAACATTCAGTACTTC. Translating it yields CASSQKPGQALAKNIQYF.

This clonotype has a count of ten or more. V gene TRBV5-1 combines with J gene TRBJ2-7; D uncertain. V gave up 0 bases and J gave up 2 bases, with 21 bases separating them. The germline gives CDR1 SGHRS, CDR2 YFSETQ. The CDR3 is 18 amino acids. In DNA form, the CDR3 reads TGCGCCAGCAGCTTGGAGAGTTCCGTTCCGTCCTTGGCCTACGAGCAGTACTTC. Protein product: CASSLESSVPSLAYEQYF.

This chain uses TRBV6-2 or TRBV6-3 with TRBJ2-1; the D gene is possibly TRBD2 (5 bases). V dropped 7 bases and J dropped 10 bases, with 17 bases sitting between them. This CDR3 comprises 13 residues. Germline V gene lookup returns CDR1 MNHEY and CDR2 SVGEGT. In DNA, the CDR3 is TGTGCCAGCACTCAGCGGAGATACGAGGAGCAGTTCTTC. Amino acid sequence: CASTQRRYEEQFF.